This T cell receptor beta chain was captured by sequencing in a study of identifying expanded T cells in peripheral blood. Generated by immunoSEQ multiplex PCR, the TCRdb table keeps only in-frame clones and is missing some. This table holds approximately 50,000 clones, approximately 80% found once. Collection occurred without any documented infections or immune events in donors. Notes on this clone: The antigen is not known.

Findings and caveats of the study: Clone count variance between approximately two-week samples rose with total template count. About 1.2 clones differed between technical replicates, versus approximately 17 and 20 over time.

CDR1 is SGHDT, CDR2 YYEEEE, per germline. This CDR3 is built from 15 residues. The V gene lost 2 bases and the J gene lost 0 bases, with 9 bases spanning the gap. Sample: blood. The rearrangement uses TRBV5-6 and TRBJ1-3, with D uncertain. The clonotype comes from a person aged 18 to 70 in good health. CDR3 sequence (DNA): TGTGCCAGCAGCTTCCAGACATTCTCTGGAAACACCATATATTTT. Translating it yields CASSFQTFSGNTIYF.